This paragraph reports one T cell receptor beta chain. The sample is drawn from a study of PD-L1 blockade in urothelial cancer. As for the study in general: Every 3 weeks, patients received intravenous atezolizumab 1,200 mg, beginning 2014. Blood analyses occurred 3 weeks (second dose) and 6 weeks post treatment start. Blood gave a median about 150,000 T cells.

Time point reported: pretreatment peripheral blood. CDR1 is LGHNA and CDR2 is YSLEER in the germline V gene. There are 14 residues in the CDR3. Trimming took off 0 bases at V and 10 bases at J, with 13 bases between the two ends. Some clones are missing from TCRdb's copy, which holds only in-frame ones; the method was immunoSEQ multiplex PCR. The table shows about 87,000 clones, with roughly 89% occurring only once. V is TRBV4-3 and J is TRBJ2-1; a weak D match, TRBD2 (5 bases). Sequenced here: PBMCs, sampled around atezolizumab (anti-PD-L1) treatment. The clonotype was recovered from a man in his sixties with urothelial cancer. The CDR3 loop reads CASSQEYTSGEQFF. The CDR3 DNA reads as TGCGCCAGCAGCCAAGAATACACCTCGGGGGAGCAGTTCTTC.